The rows below give T cell receptor beta chains drawn from one sample of a study of blood T cell repertoires in COVID-19. The method was immunoSEQ multiplex PCR; TCRdb's version includes in-frame clones alone and lacks a portion of them. The profile covers 15,000 to 20,000 clones, with about 87% appearing a single time and around 12% taken by the ten largest. Sequences were obtained from peripheral blood. These receptors came from a human donor in a cohort sampled during active COVID-19. The CDR3 runs from the conserved cysteine through the conserved F or W. A D gene is named only where the DNA matches it firmly. The size field is filled for only some rows; it gives once, few, many or a size class.

TRBJ2-3 - - TRBV6-6 CASRGLGATDTQYF TGTGCCAGCAGGGGTTTGGGGGCAACAGATACGCAGTATTTT
TRBJ1-6 - - TRBV5-1 CASSLGTANNSPLHF TGCGCCAGCAGCTTGGGAACAGCAAATAATTCACCCCTCCACTTT
TRBJ2-3 - - TRBV19 CASSIGRTSSTDTQYF TGTGCCAGTAGTATAGGACGGACTTCTAGCACAGATACGCAGTATTTT
TRBJ1-6 few TRBD1 TRBV28 CASSSPGQGASPLHF TGTGCCAGCAGTTCGCCGGGACAGGGGGCTTCACCCCTCCACTTT
TRBJ2-1 - TRBD2 TRBV5-1 CASSREGLAGGQDEQFF TGCGCCAGCAGCCGAGAAGGACTAGCGGGGGGGCAGGATGAGCAGTTCTTC
TRBJ2-7 - - TRBV6-5 CASNSDSYEQYF TGTGCCAGCAATTCAGATTCCTACGAGCAGTACTTC
TRBJ1-2 - TRBD1 TRBV3-1/TRBV3-2 CASSQPGQGGLYGYTF TGTGCCAGCAGCCAGCCGGGACAGGGAGGCCTCTATGGCTACACCTTC
TRBJ2-7 - TRBD2 TRBV5-5 CASSFGLATYEQYF TGTGCCAGCAGTTTTGGACTAGCGACCTACGAGCAGTACTTC
TRBJ2-1 - TRBD1 TRBV13 CASSLGVIQGGNEQFF TGTGCCAGCAGCTTAGGCGTAATACAGGGGGGCAATGAGCAGTTCTTC
TRBJ2-5 - TRBD1 TRBV7-7 CASSTLDRGETQYF TGTGCTAGCAGCACCCTCGACAGGGGGGAGACCCAGTACTTC
TRBJ2-5 - - TRBV5-1 CASSLAGSTGETQYF TGCGCCAGCAGCTTGGCGGGCAGCACAGGGGAGACCCAGTACTTC
TRBJ2-7 - TRBD1 TRBV5-4 CASSSYSGGFDEQYF TGTGCCAGCAGCTCATATTCAGGGGGTTTCGACGAGCAGTACTTC